This is a list of T cell receptor beta chains from one sample in a study of beta chain features in type 1 diabetes. Data came from immunoSEQ multiplex PCR; TCRdb stores just in-frame clones and leaves some out. The sample contains 620,000 or so clones, roughly 16% of which appear only once. Source material: naive CD4+ T cells from blood. The receptors derive from a man aged 18 to 35 in good health. The CDR3 runs from the conserved cysteine through the conserved F or W. D genes are given only for firm matches. Clone size is stated in some rows and not others, as once, few, many or a class when expanded.

NA	NA	TRBV7-9	TRBJ2-5	TGTGCCAGCAGCAAAGCGGGTGGGACGGAGACCCAGTACTTC	CASSKAGGTETQYF
NA	NA	TRBV4-2	TRBJ2-3	TGTGCCAGCAGCCAAGGCGGAGGGAGGGGGCTCACAGATACGCAGTATTTT	CASSQGGGRGLTDTQYF
few	NA	TRBV7-9	TRBJ1-1	TGTGCCAGCAGTTCACAGAACACTGAAGCTTTCTTT	CASSSQNTEAFF
few	NA	TRBV29-1	TRBJ2-1	TGCAGCGTTGGAGGACAGACTTCGTACAATGAGCAGTTCTTC	CSVGGQTSYNEQFF
few	NA	TRBV7-3	TRBJ1-5	TGTGCCAGCAGCTTAACCGGGGGGGACAATCAGCCCCAGCATTTT	CASSLTGGDNQPQHF
few	NA	TRBV6-5	TRBJ1-2	TGTGCCAGCAGTTATTGGGGACCGTATGGCTACACCTTC	CASSYWGPYGYTF
few	NA	TRBV12-5	TRBJ2-1	TGTGCTAGTGGCCTTGCAGGCGCCTCCTACAATGAGCAGTTCTTC	CASGLAGASYNEQFF
NA	NA	TRBV6-1	TRBJ2-1	TGTGCCAGCAGTGTGAAAGGACAGCGATACAATGAGCAGTTCTTC	CASSVKGQRYNEQFF
NA	TRBD1	TRBV5-1	TRBJ1-2	TGCGCCAGCAGCCCGGGACAGGGGTTGGGCTATGGCTACACCTTC	CASSPGQGLGYGYTF
few	TRBD1	TRBV6-5	TRBJ1-5	TGTGCCAGCAGCGGGGGACAGAGCAATCAGCCCCAGCATTTT	CASSGGQSNQPQHF
few	NA	TRBV14	TRBJ1-4	TGTGCCAGCAGCCCACACACAGCAACTAATGAAAAACTGTTTTTT	CASSPHTATNEKLFF
few	NA	TRBV5-4	TRBJ2-5	TGTGCCAGCAGCTTGTCTGAAACCCAAGAGACCCAGTACTTC	CASSLSETQETQYF
NA	NA	TRBV11-2	TRBJ1-5	TGTGCCAGCAGCTTGAAGGGCTATCAGCCCCAGCATTTT	CASSLKGYQPQHF
NA	TRBD1	TRBV28	TRBJ1-2	TGTGCCAGCAGTTTATCTCTACAGGGGAACTATGGCTACACCTTC	CASSLSLQGNYGYTF
few	TRBD1	TRBV6-6	TRBJ2-7	TGTGCCAGCAGTTTCGACAGGGGATACGAGCAGTACTTC	CASSFDRGYEQYF
NA	NA	TRBV14	TRBJ2-2	TGTGCCAGCAGCCTAATGTTCACCGGGGAGCTGTTTTTT	CASSLMFTGELFF
few	NA	TRBV14	TRBJ2-2	TGTGCCAGCAGCAGGCGTTACACCGGGGAGCTGTTTTTT	CASSRRYTGELFF
NA	NA	TRBV30	TRBJ2-4	TGTGCCTGGAGACAGGGAAACATTCAGTACTTC	CAWRQGNIQYF
NA	NA	TRBV6-5	TRBJ2-7	TGTGCCAGCAGTTACTCTGGTGTTGCAGTGGGGAAAGAGCAGTACTTC	CASSYSGVAVGKEQYF
few	NA	TRBV9	TRBJ1-1	TGTGCCAGCAGCGCCGAGGGCCGGGGCACTGAAGCTTTCTTT	CASSAEGRGTEAFF
NA	NA	TRBV7-2	TRBJ1-5	TGTGCCAGCAGCTTAATGCTGGGGAGCAATCAGCCCCAGCATTTT	CASSLMLGSNQPQHF
NA	TRBD2	TRBV27	TRBJ2-1	TGTGCCAGCAGTTTACGGCTAGCGGGGGCCTACAATGAGCAGTTCTTC	CASSLRLAGAYNEQFF
NA	NA	TRBV30	TRBJ1-6	TGTGCCTGGAGAGGTGGTACCCGTAATTCACCCCTCCACTTT	CAWRGGTRNSPLHF
NA	NA	TRBV30	TRBJ1-5	TGTGCCTGGAGTGTGGCAGGGAGGAATCAGCCCCAGCATTTT	CAWSVAGRNQPQHF
NA	TRBD1	TRBV5-1	TRBJ2-1	TGCGCCAGCAGCATACCAGGGGGACATAGCGATGAGCAGTTCTTC	CASSIPGGHSDEQFF
few	TRBD1	TRBV5-1	TRBJ2-5	TGCGCCAGCAGCCACAGGGGAGAAGAGACCCAGTACTTC	CASSHRGEETQYF
NA	NA	TRBV11-2	TRBJ1-1	TGTGCCAGCAGCTTCGCTGAAGCTTTCTTT	CASSFAEAFF
NA	NA	TRBV20-1	TRBJ2-7	TGCAGTGCTACCCTCTACGAGCAGTACTTC	CSATLYEQYF
few	NA	TRBV19	TRBJ1-4	TGTGCCAGTAGTAATTCCGGGACACAAGTTTATGAAAAACTGTTTTTT	CASSNSGTQVYEKLFF
NA	NA	TRBV12-5	TRBJ2-2	TGTGCTAGTGGTTGGCAGGGAACAAACGCGAACACCGGGGAGCTGTTTTTT	CASGWQGTNANTGELFF
NA	NA	TRBV9	TRBJ1-1	TGTGCCTCGGCCAGGGGCGTGAACACTGAAGCTTTCTTT	CASARGVNTEAFF
NA	NA	TRBV5-1	TRBJ2-5	TGCGCCAGCAGCAAATTGGTTCAGGGATCGGAGACCCAGTACTTC	CASSKLVQGSETQYF
NA	TRBD1	TRBV7-3	TRBJ2-7	TGTGCCAGCAGCTCAGGGACAGGGGGCGAGCAGTACTTC	CASSSGTGGEQYF
NA	NA	TRBV4-3	TRBJ1-4	TGCGCCAGCAGCCAAGATCTGGCGGCAACTAATGAAAAACTGTTTTTT	CASSQDLAATNEKLFF
few	NA	TRBV28	TRBJ2-4	TGTGCCAGCATGCGATGGGCTTCGGTAAACATTCAGTACTTC	CASMRWASVNIQYF
NA	TRBD1	TRBV2	TRBJ2-3	TGTGCCAGCAGTGCCGGGACAGGGGCTACGGATACGCAGTATTTT	CASSAGTGATDTQYF
NA	TRBD2	TRBV4-2	TRBJ2-6	TGTGCCAGCAGCCTTTTGGGGACTAGCGGGAGTTCTGGGGCCAACGTCCTGACTTTC	CASSLLGTSGSSGANVLTF
many	NA	TRBV13	TRBJ2-5	TGTGCCAGCAGCTTATGGGAGACCCAGTACTTC	CASSLWETQYF
few	NA	TRBV11-2	TRBJ2-3	TGTGCCAGCGGCCCCAACACAGATACGCAGTATTTT	CASGPNTDTQYF
few	NA	TRBV2	TRBJ2-2	TGTGCCAGCGGCCTGACAGGGAACACCGGGGAGCTGTTTTTT	CASGLTGNTGELFF